This entry lists 20 T cell receptor beta chains sequenced from one sample in a study of STAT5B mutations in CD4+ large granular lymphocyte leukemia. Libraries were prepared by immunoSEQ multiplex PCR; TCRdb keeps only in-frame clonotypes and omits some of them. The data contain approximately 32,000 clones, 69% of them singletons. Sequenced sample: CD4+ T cells from blood buffy coats. These receptor sequences come from a human donor in good health.

The chain uses TRBV6-1 and TRBJ1-6; TRBD1 is a possible D gene (5 bases). V lost 1 base and J 9 bases, leaving 10 bases between the germline ends. This CDR3 contains 14 residues. CDR1 MNHNS and CDR2 SASEGT come from the germline V gene. CDR3 in DNA: TGTGCCAGCAGTGAAGTGGGGGGAAGTTCACCCCTCCACTTT. Its protein product is CASSEVGGSSPLHF.

This clone was seen more than once but under ten times. The chain uses TRBV10-3 and TRBJ2-7, with D perhaps TRBD1 (6 bases). Looked up from germline, CDR1 is ENHRY and CDR2 is SYGVKD. CDR3 size: 13 residues. V lost 2 bases, J lost 9 bases, and 14 bases lay in between. DNA for the CDR3: TGTGCCATCAGTGAGCCGACTGGGACATGGCAGTACTTC. Protein sequence: CAISEPTGTWQYF.

The chain uses TRBV30 and TRBJ1-6; 7 bases fit TRBD1. Trimming removed 1 base from V and 8 bases from J; junction bases left unmatched: 8. The CDR3 sequence is 15 residues long. The V gene's germline CDR1 is GTSNPN and CDR2 SVGIG (reference sequence). The CDR3 sequence is CAWSGQGVPYSPLHF. The CDR3 nucleotides read TGTGCCTGGAGTGGACAGGGAGTCCCTTATTCACCCCTCCACTTT.

This rearrangement joins TRBV29-1 to TRBJ2-7, with 10 bases lining up with TRBD1. Germline V gives CDR1 SQVTM, CDR2 ANQGSEA. The CDR3 loop spans 13 amino acids. V lost 1 base, J lost 3 bases, and 0 bases stayed unmatched. CDR3 coding DNA: TGCAGCGTTGAAGGGACAGGGGGCTACGAGCAGTACTTC. Its protein is CSVEGTGGYEQYF.

V usage is TRBV6-6 and J usage is TRBJ2-7, with D possibly being TRBD2 (5 bases). This CDR3 is built from 14 residues. The V gene's germline CDR1 is MNHNY and CDR2 SVGAGI (reference sequence). V was pared by 0 bases and J by 5 bases, with 11 bases between. The CDR3 loop is CASSYSVAEDEQYF. In DNA, the CDR3 is TGTGCCAGCAGTTACTCAGTCGCGGAGGACGAGCAGTACTTC.

As regards this clone: The same CDR3 arises from other DNA sequences in this sample as well. The chain is built from TRBV4-1 and TRBJ1-6, with 7 bases that match TRBD1. Trimming cost V 6 bases and J 7 bases; bases outside gene matches: 12. CDR1 and CDR2 (germline): MGHRA, YSYEKL. There are 16 residues in the CDR3. CDR3 sequence reads: CASRERGGAGNSPLHF. The CDR3 DNA is TGCGCCAGCAGGGAAAGAGGGGGCGCCGGGAATTCACCCCTCCACTTT.

The chain uses TRBV30 and TRBJ2-7; D is ambiguous. This CDR3 comprises 13 residues. Looked up from germline, CDR1 is GTSNPN and CDR2 is SVGIG (reference sequence). With 2 bases removed from V and 2 bases from J, the gap between germline ends came to 10 bases. The CDR3 reads CAWSPLRPYEQYF. The CDR3 DNA reads as TGTGCCTGGAGTCCGCTACGTCCCTACGAGCAGTACTTC.

The chain is built from TRBV30 and TRBJ1-2; TRBD1 aligns across 8 bases. Germline assignment: CDR1 GTSNPN and CDR2 SVGIG (reference sequence). V lost 4 bases, J lost 4 bases, and 2 bases stayed unmatched. The CDR3 contains 12 residues. CDR3 sequence: CAWTGGGYGYTF. The CDR3 DNA follows: TGTGCCTGGACAGGGGGCGGCTATGGCTACACCTTC.

CDR3 nucleotides: TGTGCCTGGGCGGGAGGAGGGCAGGGTACTCAGCCCCAGCATTTT. Its translation is CAWAGGGQGTQPQHF. The chain carries TRBV30 and TRBJ1-5; TRBD1 is a possible D gene (5 bases). Germline CDR1 and CDR2: GTSNPN and SVGIG (reference sequence). Trimming cost V 5 bases and J 6 bases, with 20 bases left between them. The CDR3 is 15 residues long.

The chain employs TRBV19 and TRBJ1-2, with a tentative D call TRBD1 (6 bases). Trimming stripped 5 bases from V and 5 bases from J, with 12 bases between. Germline-derived CDR1 and CDR2 are LNHDA and SQIVND (reference sequence). The CDR3 spans 13 residues. The chain's CDR3 is CASSQQGGYGYTF. In nucleotides, the CDR3 is TGTGCCAGTAGTCAACAGGGCGGGTATGGCTACACCTTC.

The CDR3 DNA reads as TGTGCCAGCAAAGCACGAGGGGGCAATCAGCCCCAGCATTTT. This gives the protein CASKARGGNQPQHF. The chain links TRBV27 to TRBJ1-5, with D possibly matching TRBD1 (5 bases). The CDR3 extends over 14 amino acids. In germline, CDR1 is MNHEY, CDR2 SMNVEV (reference sequence). V gave up 7 bases and J gave up 2 bases, with 12 bases separating them.

In this sample, this clone turned up once. The chain links TRBV10-3 to TRBJ2-7; 7 nucleotides align to TRBD1. The V gene end was trimmed by 8 bases and the J gene end by 0 bases; junction bases not matched to a gene: 7. The CDR3 covers 14 residues. Germline values: CDR1 ENHRY, CDR2 SYGVKD. The CDR3 here is CAIGTGASSYEQYF. In DNA form, the CDR3 reads TGTGCCATCGGAACAGGGGCGAGCTCCTACGAGCAGTACTTC.

The gene calls are TRBV11-3 and TRBJ1-1; D not certain. The CDR3 consists of 13 residues. Per the germline V gene, CDR1 is SGHNT and CDR2 is YENEEA. The germline V and J ends were trimmed by 0 bases and 5 bases, with 7 bases remaining between them. The CDR3 sequence is CASSLDSSTEAFF. The CDR3 coding sequence is TGTGCCAGCAGCTTAGATTCTAGTACTGAAGCTTTCTTT.

This clone was counted a few times. The gene calls are TRBV7-8 and TRBJ1-1; a weak D match, TRBD1 (5 bases). CDR1 and CDR2 from the germline V gene are SGHVS and FQNEAQ. Trimming took off 5 bases at V and 1 base at J, with 14 bases between the two ends. The CDR3 contains 15 residues. CDR3 sequence (DNA): TGTGCCAGCAGCAGAAGAGGCAGGGAGAACACTGAAGCTTTCTTT. Protein product: CASSRRGRENTEAFF.

This chain uses TRBV5-8 with TRBJ1-1, with D perhaps matching TRBD1 (5 bases). Germline V lookup: CDR1 SGHTS, CDR2 YDEGEE. The CDR3 spans 15 residues. V was shortened by 0 bases and J by 0 bases, with 9 bases between the two germline ends. CDR3 sequence reads: CASSLAGLMNTEAFF. Written as DNA, the CDR3 is TGTGCCAGCAGCTTGGCGGGACTGATGAACACTGAAGCTTTCTTT.

The rearrangement links TRBV5-1 to TRBJ2-5, with 8 bases lining up with TRBD1. The germline V gene has CDR1 SGHRS and CDR2 YFSETQ. The CDR3 is 14 residues long. Germline trimming cut 4 bases from V and 5 bases from J; bases unmatched to any gene: 7. In nucleotides, the CDR3 is TGCGCCAGCAGCACATCAGGGGGCGCCGAGACCCAGTACTTC. Translated, it gives CASSTSGGAETQYF.

This sequence joins TRBV6-5 and TRBJ1-6, with D hard to call. CDR1 is MNHEY, CDR2 SVGAGI, per germline. CDR3 length: 13 residues. V was trimmed by 4 bases and J by 8 bases, leaving 9 bases between them. The CDR3 region is CASSFEAYSPLHF. CDR3 DNA: TGTGCCAGCAGTTTCGAGGCCTATTCACCCCTCCACTTT.

The gene calls are TRBV7-6 and TRBJ1-2; the match to TRBD1 covers 7 bases. Germline V gene data show CDR1 as SGHVS and CDR2 as FNYEAQ. The CDR3 consists of 13 residues. Trimming took 5 bases from V and 7 from J; bases not matched to a gene: 7. The CDR3 bases are TGTGCCAGCAGCAATACAGGGGTTGGTGGCTACACCTTC. Encoded protein: CASSNTGVGGYTF.

The chain joins TRBV19 to TRBJ1-1, with D maybe TRBD1 (5 bases). V lost 3 bases to trimming and J lost 3 bases, with 11 bases between them. Looked up from germline, CDR1 is LNHDA and CDR2 is SQIVND (reference sequence). This CDR3 has 14 residues. The CDR3 region has the DNA TGTGCCAGTAGTATCGGGGGAGTTGACACTGAAGCTTTCTTT. It is translated as CASSIGGVDTEAFF.

The chain joins TRBV5-1 to TRBJ1-1; 7 nucleotides line up with TRBD1. The CDR3 has 14 residues. Trimming at V came to 4 bases and at J to 0 bases, leaving 3 bases not matched to a gene. Germline values: CDR1 SGHRS, CDR2 YFSETQ. The CDR3 region is CASSVGQLNTEAFF. CDR3 coding DNA: TGCGCCAGCAGCGTGGGACAGTTGAACACTGAAGCTTTCTTT.